This T cell receptor (beta chain) was sequenced during a study of blood T cells in healthy people across ages. Per the germline V gene, CDR1 is SGDLS and CDR2 is YYNGEE. The V end was cut by 0 bases, the J end by 4 bases, with 13 bases between. There are 15 residues in the CDR3. There are a few counts of this clonotype. Together with a sample-barcoded 5' primer, a J-beta primer mix was included in a second PCR lasting about 7 to 11 cycles. TCRdb itself ran the 5' RACE reads through MiXCR, one entry per CDR3 protein. The table lists roughly 800,000 distinct CDR3 sequences, around a quarter of them singletons, with under 3% in the top ten. The sample was also reused in another study, on T cells of mothers and their children.

The receptor was isolated from a boy aged 5-17 years in good health. Sequenced material: blood. The chain has TRBV9 and TRBJ1-1, with D perhaps TRBD1 (6 bases). The CDR3 region has the DNA TGTGCCAGCAGCGTAGTCCCAGGGGTGGCCACTGAAGCTTTCTTT. Protein product: CASSVVPGVATEAFF.